Detailed here is one T cell receptor beta chain. The data were obtained in a study of blood T cell repertoires in COVID-19. Looking at the study overall: PBMCs, B-cell-depleted T cells, or T cells provided the cDNA or gDNA that made up the material.

Assay: immunoSEQ multiplex PCR; the TCRdb copy retains only in-frame clones and omits some. Seen here are around 140,000 clones, over 70% observed once, and the top ten hold 1.5% to 2.5%. V lost 3 bases and J lost 6; bases outside the gene matches: 21. This CDR3 region has 20 residues. The germline V gene has CDR1 MNHEY and CDR2 SMNVEV (reference sequence). The sequenced sample was peripheral blood. V usage is TRBV27 and J usage is TRBJ1-5, with TRBD1 matching 9 bases. The sequence was obtained from a woman aged 60-75 years with acute or convalescent COVID-19. The CDR3 DNA reads as TGTGCCAGCAGTTTCCGAGGCCCGGACAGGGGTGGGGTGCGAGGTCAGCCCCAGCATTTT. Its protein product is CASSFRGPDRGGVRGQPQHF.